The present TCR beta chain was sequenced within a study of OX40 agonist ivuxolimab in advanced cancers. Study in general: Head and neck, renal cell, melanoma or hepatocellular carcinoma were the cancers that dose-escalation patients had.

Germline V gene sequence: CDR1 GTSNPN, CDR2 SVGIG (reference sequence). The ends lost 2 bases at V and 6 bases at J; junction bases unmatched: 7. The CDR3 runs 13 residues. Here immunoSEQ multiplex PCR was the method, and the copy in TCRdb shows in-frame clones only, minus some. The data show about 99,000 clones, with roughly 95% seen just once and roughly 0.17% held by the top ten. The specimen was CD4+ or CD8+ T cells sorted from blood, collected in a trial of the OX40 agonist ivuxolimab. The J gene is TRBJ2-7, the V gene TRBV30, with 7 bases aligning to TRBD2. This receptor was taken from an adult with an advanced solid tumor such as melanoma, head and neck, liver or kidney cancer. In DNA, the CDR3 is TGTGCCTGGAGTACCCGGACTAGAGGCGAGCAGTACTTC. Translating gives CAWSTRTRGEQYF. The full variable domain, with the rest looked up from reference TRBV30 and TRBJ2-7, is SQTIHQWPATLVQPVGSPLSLECTVEGTSNPNLYWYRQAAGRGLQLLFYSVGIGQISSEVPQNLSASRPQDRQFILSSKKLLLSDSGFYLCAWSTRTRGEQYFGPGTRLTVT.